These T cell receptor beta chains were read from a single sample in a study of cytotoxic CD8 clonotypes in ibrutinib-treated CLL. Profiled with immunoSEQ multiplex PCR; TCRdb holds only in-frame clones, not every one. Seen here are 9,500 to 12,000 clones, 65% to 85% observed once, and the top ten hold approximately 24%. The sample in question was PBMCs, obtained at disease progression, from a patient treated with ibrutinib. The receptors derive from a human donor with chronic lymphocytic leukemia. Each CDR3 is given with its conserved first and last residue. A D gene is named only where the DNA matches it firmly. Clone size appears in some rows only: once, few, many, or a class for an expanded clone.

>TRBV11-3|TRBD2|TRBJ2-1|NA
CASSLVAGGSYNEQFF
TGTGCCAGCAGCTTAGTGGCGGGAGGGTCCTACAATGAGCAGTTCTTC
>TRBV6-5|NA|TRBJ1-1|NA
CASSYVALNTEAFF
TGTGCCAGCAGTTACGTTGCCCTGAACACTGAAGCTTTCTTT
>TRBV25-1|NA|TRBJ2-7|NA
CASSARAGGYEQYF
TGTGCCAGCAGTGCCCGAGCGGGTGGCTACGAGCAGTACTTC
>TRBV5-4|TRBD2|TRBJ2-7|NA
CASTAPREPYEQYF
TGTGCCAGCACCGCACCGCGGGAGCCCTACGAGCAGTACTTC
>TRBV2|NA|TRBJ1-2|NA
CASTRTDYGYTF
TGTGCCAGTACCAGGACAGACTATGGCTACACCTTC
>TRBV21-1|NA|TRBJ2-2|NA
CASSKSGTSNRGAVF
TGTGCCAGCAGCAAATCCGGGACTAGCAACCGGGGAGCTGTTTTT
>TRBV30|TRBD2|TRBJ2-1|NA
CAWRGLATRNEQFF
TGTGCCTGGCGGGGACTAGCGACTAGGAATGAGCAGTTCTTC
>TRBV5-3|NA|TRBJ1-2|NA
CARSTHVLTGRIWTF
TGTGCCAGAAGCACCCATGTTCTGACGGGACGTATTTGGACCTTC
>TRBV2|NA|TRBJ1-1|NA
CASSEEGATEAFF
TGTGCCAGCAGTGAAGAAGGAGCCACTGAAGCTTTCTTT
>TRBV7-3|TRBD2|TRBJ2-1|few
CASSTDSGGPNEQFF
TGTGCCAGCAGCACCGATAGCGGGGGTCCCAATGAGCAGTTCTTC
>TRBV7-9|NA|TRBJ2-6|once
CAIRDGVSAGANVLTF
TGTGCCATCCGCGATGGGGTTTCAGCTGGGGCCAACGTCCTGACTTTC
>TRBV19|NA|TRBJ2-7|NA
CASSITGTADYEQYF
TGTGCCAGTAGTATTACCGGGACGGCCGACTACGAGCAGTACTTC
>TRBV5-1|NA|TRBJ1-5|NA
CASSPDSSNQPQHF
TGCGCCAGCAGCCCCGACAGTAGCAATCAGCCCCAGCATTTT
>TRBV30|NA|TRBJ1-2|NA
CAWTEDLGHYGYTF
TGTGCCTGGACAGAAGACTTAGGACACTATGGCTACACCTTC
>TRBV7-2|NA|TRBJ2-1|NA
CASSLTAGYNEQFF
TGTGCCAGCAGCTTAACGGCGGGCTACAATGAGCAGTTCTTC
>TRBV30|NA|TRBJ2-1|NA
CAWSHLGARDNEQFF
TGTGCCTGGAGCCACCTCGGTGCTAGAGACAATGAGCAGTTCTTC